This T cell receptor beta chain was observed in a study of T cells in women clearing cervical HPV infection. Produced via immunoSEQ multiplex PCR; TCRdb's table is partial and in-frame only. This listing includes tens of thousands of clones. The origin of this receptor is a woman aged 18 to 75 with a cervical HPV16 infection that either progressed to CIN3+ or cleared (not recorded which). The sequenced sample was blood buffy coat.

The CDR3 DNA, read in part, is TGCAGTGCTAGTCCCTTTTTGACAGGGCGGTACGAG. Translated: CSASPFLTGRYE. The entire CDR3 protein reads CSASPFLTGRYEQYF. The chain combines TRBV20-1 with TRBJ2-7; TRBD1 matches at 7 bases. The read halts 3 residues ahead of the CDR3 end, with the missing end drawn from the germline J gene. V dropped 3 bases and J dropped 4; count of bases not matched to a gene: 12. The V gene's germline CDR1 is DFQATT and CDR2 SNEGSKA (reference sequence). The length of the CDR3 is 15 residues.